This TCR beta chain was profiled in a study of blood T cell repertoires in COVID-19. Clones were sequenced by immunoSEQ multiplex PCR, and TCRdb holds only the in-frame ones, with some missing. The repertoire holds about 100,000 clones, with more than 75% as singletons. V trimming: 6 bases; J trimming: 6 bases; junction bases outside the gene matches: 8. This CDR3 region has 15 residues. The germline CDR1 and CDR2 sequences are MNHNY and SVGAGI (reference sequence). This clonotype was sampled from a human donor in a cohort sampled during active COVID-19. The genes are TRBV6-6 and TRBJ2-3, with TRBD2 identical over 11 bases. Sequenced material: peripheral blood. CDR3 sequence: CASRRLAGFGDTQYF. In nucleotides, the CDR3 is TGTGCCAGCAGGCGACTAGCGGGGTTCGGCGATACGCAGTATTTT.